This T cell receptor beta chain comes out of a study of T cell changes during pregnancy in multiple sclerosis. The method was immunoSEQ multiplex PCR; TCRdb's version includes in-frame clones alone and lacks a portion of them. The sample lists roughly 88,000 clones, 92% seen once, with approximately 1.4% in the top ten. With V trimmed by 5 bases and J by 0 bases, 3 bases remained unmatched. The CDR3 is made up of 14 amino acids. The V gene's germline CDR1 is SEHNR and CDR2 FQNEAQ (reference sequence). The input for sequencing was peripheral blood, taken in the first trimester of pregnancy. The sequence derives from a female donor with multiple sclerosis, enrolled in a pregnancy study. The chain combines TRBV7-9 with TRBJ2-7; 8 bases are a match to TRBD1. The chain's CDR3 is CASSLGTGSYEQYF. The CDR3 DNA sequence: TGTGCCAGCAGCCTCGGGACAGGCTCCTACGAGCAGTACTTC.